This TCR beta chain was recovered during a study of a mutant IDH1 vaccine in newly diagnosed glioma. Study-wide results and caveats: A vaccine-induced immune response developed in 93.3% of the patients.

V lost 2 bases to trimming and J lost 7 bases; unmatched junction nucleotides: 1. The CDR3 is 14 residues long. Germline V gene lookup returns CDR1 SGDLS and CDR2 YYNGEE. Worth noting for this clone: Its matching antigen is unknown.

Assay: immunoSEQ multiplex PCR; the TCRdb copy retains only in-frame clones and omits some. The table records around 78,000 clones, almost 85% of them present only once. Time point denoted: week 23, last vaccination. Each dose delivered 300 ug of mutant IDH1 20-mer peptide subcutaneously with imiquimod. J is TRBJ1-6 and V is TRBV9; 9 positions agree with TRBD1. This TCR was recovered from a man aged 25 to 40 with glioma. Some clones in this sample may be carry-over from other donors' samples. The material was PBMCs, obtained from a glioma patient whose treatment included an IDH1 peptide vaccine. The CDR3 nucleotides read TGTGCCAGCAGCGTGACAGGGGGGAATTCACCCCTCCACTTT. Protein: CASSVTGGNSPLHF.